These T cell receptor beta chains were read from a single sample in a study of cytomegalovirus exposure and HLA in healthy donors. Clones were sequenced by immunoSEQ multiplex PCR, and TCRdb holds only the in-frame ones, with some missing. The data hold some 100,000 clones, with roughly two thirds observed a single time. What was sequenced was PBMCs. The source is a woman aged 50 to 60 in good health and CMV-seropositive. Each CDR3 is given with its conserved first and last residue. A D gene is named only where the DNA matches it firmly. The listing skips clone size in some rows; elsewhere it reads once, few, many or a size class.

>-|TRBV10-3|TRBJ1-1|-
CAITGAGTEAFF
TGTGCCATCACAGGGGCTGGCACTGAAGCTTTCTTT
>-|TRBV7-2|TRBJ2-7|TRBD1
CASSPGQGPAEQYF
TGTGCCAGCAGCCCCGGACAGGGGCCCGCCGAGCAGTACTTC
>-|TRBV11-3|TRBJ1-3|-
CASSLLPPDRPGNTIYF
TGTGCCAGCAGCCTATTACCCCCCGACAGGCCCGGAAACACCATATATTTT
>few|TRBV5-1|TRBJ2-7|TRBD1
CASSSSGTGLNEQYF
TGCGCCAGCAGCTCTTCCGGGACAGGGTTAAACGAGCAGTACTTC
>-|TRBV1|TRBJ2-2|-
CTSSQDQDTGELFF
TGCACCAGCAGCCAAGATCAGGACACCGGGGAGCTGTTTTTT
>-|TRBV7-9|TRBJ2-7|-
CASSFGADSYEQYF
TGTGCCAGCAGCTTTGGGGCTGACTCCTACGAGCAGTACTTC
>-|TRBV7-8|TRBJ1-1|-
CASSLGRLTEAFF
TGTGCCAGCAGCTTAGGCAGACTCACTGAAGCTTTCTTT
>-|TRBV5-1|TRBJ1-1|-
CASSLMANTEAFF
TGCGCCAGCAGCTTGATGGCCAACACTGAAGCTTTCTTT
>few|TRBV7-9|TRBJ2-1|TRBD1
CSSSFPGQGPYNEQFF
TGTTCCAGCAGCTTCCCGGGACAGGGTCCCTACAATGAGCAGTTCTTC
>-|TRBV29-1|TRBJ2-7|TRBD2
CSVESTSGGAHEQYF
TGCAGCGTCGAATCAACTAGCGGCGGGGCCCACGAGCAGTACTTC
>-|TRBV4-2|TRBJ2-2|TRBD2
CASSSGGTGELFF
TGTGCCAGCAGCAGCGGGGGCACCGGGGAGCTGTTTTTT
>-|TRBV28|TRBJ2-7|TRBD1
CASQQGGTIEQYF
TGTGCCAGCCAACAAGGGGGCACGATCGAGCAGTACTTC
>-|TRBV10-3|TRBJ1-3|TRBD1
CATLDRVGNTIYF
TGTGCCACCCTGGACAGGGTAGGAAACACCATATATTTT
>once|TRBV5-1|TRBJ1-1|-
CASSYVGGRITEAFF
TGCGCCAGCAGCTACGTTGGGGGGAGGATCACTGAAGCTTTCTTT
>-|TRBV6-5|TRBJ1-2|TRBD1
CASSYSRDREAGGYTF
TGTGCCAGCAGTTACTCTCGGGACAGGGAAGCTGGTGGCTACACCTTC
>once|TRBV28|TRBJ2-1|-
CASRPNGNYNEQFF
TGTGCCAGCCGTCCTAACGGGAACTACAATGAGCAGTTCTTC
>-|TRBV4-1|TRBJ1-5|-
CASSQVGGGAQPQHF
TGCGCCAGCAGCCAAGTGGGCGGGGGGGCTCAGCCCCAGCATTTT
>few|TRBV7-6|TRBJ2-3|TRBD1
CASSLGQGADTQYF
TGTGCCAGCAGCCTCGGACAGGGGGCAGATACGCAGTATTTT
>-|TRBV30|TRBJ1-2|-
CAWSVRGTSNYGYTF
TGTGCCTGGAGTGTACGGGGGACCTCTAACTATGGCTACACCTTC
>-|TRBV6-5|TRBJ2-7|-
CASRTGSYEQYF
TGTGCCAGCAGGACAGGCTCCTACGAGCAGTACTTC
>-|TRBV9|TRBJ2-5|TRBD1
CASSLDAGGVETQYF
TGTGCCAGCAGCTTGGATGCAGGGGGCGTGGAGACCCAGTACTTC
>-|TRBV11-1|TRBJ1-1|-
CASSPTGVNTEAFF
TGTGCCAGCAGCCCTACGGGGGTGAACACTGAAGCTTTCTTT
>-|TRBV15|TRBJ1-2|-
CATSRDLGGYGYTF
TGTGCCACCAGCAGAGATCTAGGTGGATATGGCTACACCTTC
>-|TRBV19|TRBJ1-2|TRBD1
CASTLGTGAFYGYTF
TGTGCCAGTACTCTCGGGACAGGGGCTTTCTATGGCTACACCTTC
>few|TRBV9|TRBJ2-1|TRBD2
CASSPRVSGIYNEQFF
TGTGCCAGCAGCCCGAGAGTTAGCGGGATCTACAATGAGCAGTTCTTC
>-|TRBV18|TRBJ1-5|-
CASSQEGRDQPQHF
TGTGCCAGCTCACAGGAGGGTAGGGATCAGCCCCAGCATTTT
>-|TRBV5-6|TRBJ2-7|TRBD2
CASSLQTLAGPYEQYF
TGTGCCAGCAGCTTACAAACTCTAGCGGGTCCCTACGAGCAGTACTTC
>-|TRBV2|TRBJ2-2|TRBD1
CASSKTGGDTGELFF
TGTGCCAGCAGTAAAACAGGGGGTGACACCGGGGAGCTGTTTTTT
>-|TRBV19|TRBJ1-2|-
CAARGGDGYTF
TGTGCTGCACGAGGAGGGGATGGCTACACCTTC
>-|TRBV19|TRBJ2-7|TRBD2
CASSIGRLAGVEQYF
TGTGCCAGTAGTATTGGAAGACTAGCGGGAGTCGAGCAGTACTTC
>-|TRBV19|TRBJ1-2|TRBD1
CASSIAGQGSANYGYTF
TGTGCCAGTAGTATAGCCGGACAGGGGTCAGCTAACTATGGCTACACCTTC
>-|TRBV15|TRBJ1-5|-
CATSSRTARYSNQPQHF
TGTGCCACCAGCAGCCGGACAGCTCGTTATAGCAATCAGCCCCAGCATTTT
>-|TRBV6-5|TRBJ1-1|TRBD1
CASSLGQGAFF
TGTGCCAGCAGTCTCGGACAGGGAGCTTTCTTT
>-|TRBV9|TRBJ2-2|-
CASSPEHGELFF
TGTGCCAGCAGCCCGGAGCACGGGGAGCTGTTTTTT
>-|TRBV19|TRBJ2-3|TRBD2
CASSTQRESTDTQYF
TGTGCCAGTAGTACCCAGCGGGAAAGCACAGATACGCAGTATTTT
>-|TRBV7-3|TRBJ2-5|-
CASSSIPQETQYF
TGTGCCAGCAGCTCAATCCCCCAAGAGACCCAGTACTTC
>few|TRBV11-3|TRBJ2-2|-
CASSFSEWTGELFF
TGTGCCAGCAGCTTTTCGGAGTGGACCGGGGAGCTGTTTTTT
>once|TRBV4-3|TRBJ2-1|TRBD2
CASSQGLAGESGLRSEQFF
TGCGCCAGCAGCCAGGGACTAGCGGGAGAATCGGGGCTACGGAGTGAGCAGTTCTTC
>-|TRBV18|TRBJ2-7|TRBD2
CASNLGGIRYEQYF
TGTGCCAGTAACCTCGGGGGGATTCGCTACGAGCAGTACTTC
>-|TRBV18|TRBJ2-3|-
CASSLKRRGDTQYF
TGTGCCAGCTCTCTTAAGCGGAGGGGAGATACGCAGTATTTT
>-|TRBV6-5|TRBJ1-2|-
CASSFSGWEAYGYTF
TGTGCCAGCAGTTTTTCAGGGTGGGAGGCTTATGGCTACACCTTC
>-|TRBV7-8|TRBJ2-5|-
CASSLEGLWQETQYF
TGTGCCAGCAGCTTAGAGGGGTTATGGCAAGAGACCCAGTACTTC
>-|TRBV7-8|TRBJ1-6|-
CASSLVDRDNSPLHF
TGTGCCAGCAGCTTAGTGGACAGAGATAATTCACCCCTCCACTTT
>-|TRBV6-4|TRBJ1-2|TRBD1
CASSEGQGSRGYTF
TGTGCCAGCAGTGAGGGACAGGGATCCCGTGGCTACACCTTC
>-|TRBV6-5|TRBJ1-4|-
CASSDGPGGEKLFF
TGTGCCAGCAGTGATGGGCCCGGTGGTGAAAAACTGTTTTTT
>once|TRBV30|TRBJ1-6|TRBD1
CAWNPGTENSPLHF
TGTGCCTGGAATCCCGGGACAGAGAATTCACCCCTCCACTTT
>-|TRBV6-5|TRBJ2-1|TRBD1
CASTSGGQGNDEQFF
TGTGCCAGCACCTCCGGCGGACAGGGCAACGATGAGCAGTTCTTC
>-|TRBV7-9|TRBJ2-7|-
CASSSTDYLQGYEQYF
TGTGCCAGCAGCTCCACAGATTACCTACAGGGCTACGAGCAGTACTTC